Below are 28 T cell receptor beta chains sequenced from a single sample in a study of human T cells and chemical hapten exposure. Individual cDNA molecules received unique molecular identifiers in the library. MiXCR, applied by TCRdb to the reads, yields one record per CDR3 protein. This sample yields some 1,000 distinct CDR3 sequences, of which around 80% are seen a single time; around 6.4% belongs to the top ten. Unseparated into fractions, whole blood served as the source from which total RNA was extracted. Sample: whole blood. The origin of the receptors is a human donor with alopecia, or a healthy volunteer (not recorded which). Some clones in this sample may be carry-over from other donors' samples. This table probably holds off-target reads from a library built for another chain.

This sequence joins TRBV28 and TRBJ2-7, with D hard to call. CDR1 and CDR2 (germline): MDHEN, SYDVKM. The length of the CDR3 is 11 residues. The V end lost 5 bases, the J end lost 2 bases, and 4 bases lay between the germline ends. The CDR3 spells CASSTPYEQYF. The CDR3 coding sequence is TGTGCCAGCAGTACCCCCTACGAGCAGTACTTC.

The V and J genes are TRBV5-4 and TRBJ2-5; TRBD1 is a possible D gene (6 bases). This CDR3 has 13 residues. Germline V gene lookup returns CDR1 SGHNT and CDR2 YYREEE (reference sequence). V gave up 5 bases and J gave up 9 bases, with 17 bases separating them. The CDR3 is CASRRAGDGPQYF. The CDR3 DNA is TGTGCCAGCAGGCGGGCAGGGGATGGGCCCCAGTACTTC.

The CDR3 DNA reads TGTGCCTGGAGTGTAGGGGGCTTGACTGAGCAGTTCTTC. Translation gives CAWSVGGLTEQFF. The chain links TRBV30 to TRBJ2-1, with TRBD1 identical over 7 bases. CDR1 is GTSNPN, CDR2 SVGIG, per germline (reference sequence). The V segment lost 0 bases and the J segment 9 bases; nucleotides outside the gene matches: 5. The CDR3 is made up of 13 amino acids.

The CDR3 nucleotides are TGTGCCAGCAGTTCAACTCCCTATACGCAGTATTTT. This sequence encodes CASSSTPYTQYF. This chain links TRBV28 with TRBJ2-3; D remains unclear. The length of the CDR3 is 12 residues. Trimming removed 4 bases from V and 7 bases from J, with 9 bases in between. CDR1 and CDR2 from the germline V gene are MDHEN and SYDVKM.

The chain joins TRBV6-5 to TRBJ2-2; 13 nucleotides line up with TRBD2. Germline assignment: CDR1 MNHEY and CDR2 SVGAGI. The V gene end was trimmed by 2 bases and the J gene end by 9 bases; junction bases not matched to a gene: 6. The CDR3 runs 16 residues. The CDR3 DNA sequence: TGTGCCAGCAGTTACGGGACTAGCGGGACGACCCGGGAGCTGTTTTTT. Translation: CASSYGTSGTTRELFF.

V usage is TRBV6-1 and J usage is TRBJ2-5; D unclear. Germline lookup yields CDR1 MNHNS and CDR2 SASEGT. Trimming took off 2 bases at V and 4 bases at J, with 11 bases between the two ends. CDR3 length: 14 residues. CDR3 nucleotide sequence: TGTGCCAGCAGTGAATACAGTTTCCCAGAGACCCAGTACTTC. This translates into CASSEYSFPETQYF.

V and J are TRBV29-1 and TRBJ2-1; 7 positions match TRBD2. The junction had 15 bases not matched to a gene; V was cut back by 6 bases and J by 7 bases. Germline CDR1 is SQVTM and CDR2 is ANQGSEA. The CDR3 is made up of 15 amino acids. CDR3 sequence reads: CSVGVGGRVLNEQFF. CDR3 DNA: TGCAGCGTCGGGGTTGGCGGGAGAGTATTAAATGAGCAGTTCTTC.

The V and J genes are TRBV3-1 and TRBJ1-1; 9 nucleotides agree with TRBD1. The germline gives CDR1 LGHDT, CDR2 YNNKEL (reference sequence). The trim removed 4 bases at V and 8 bases at J, leaving 11 bases unmatched. The CDR3 has 15 residues. DNA for the CDR3: TGTGCCAGCAGCCTACCGGGACAGGGAGGTGGGGAAGCTTTCTTT. Protein: CASSLPGQGGGEAFF.

This chain connects TRBV29-1 to TRBJ1-1; D may be TRBD1 (6 bases). V was shortened by 7 bases and J by 1 base, with 13 bases between the two germline ends. The CDR3 contains 13 residues. Per the germline V gene, CDR1 is SQVTM and CDR2 is ANQGSEA. CDR3 nucleotide sequence: TGCAGCGCCTCGGACAGTACGAACACTGAAGCTTTCTTT. Translation gives CSASDSTNTEAFF.

V usage is TRBV29-1 and J usage is TRBJ2-3; D uncertain. The CDR3 is 12 residues long. Trimming left V 6 bases short and J 2 bases short, with 9 bases between. Germline V gene data show CDR1 as SQVTM and CDR2 as ANQGSEA. The CDR3 bases are TGCAGCGTGCGTGCCACCACAGATACGCAGTATTTT. Translating gives CSVRATTDTQYF.

This clonotype counts as hyperexpanded. This chain joins TRBV15 and TRBJ2-6; the D gene is possibly TRBD1 (6 bases). Germline V gene lookup returns CDR1 LNHNV and CDR2 YYDKDF (reference sequence). The V and J ends lost 6 bases and 0 bases respectively, with 12 bases between them. This CDR3 comprises 16 residues. CDR3 sequence reads: CATSGQSISGANVLTF. DNA of the CDR3: TGTGCCACCAGTGGACAGTCAATCTCTGGGGCCAACGTCCTGACTTTC.

V gene TRBV7-9 combines with J gene TRBJ1-5, with D perhaps TRBD1 (5 bases). V lost 3 bases, J lost 9 bases, and 15 bases lay in between. CDR3 length: 14 residues. Looked up from germline, CDR1 is SEHNR and CDR2 is FQNEAQ (reference sequence). CDR3 sequence reads: CASSLDGGKWPQHF. CDR3 coding DNA: TGTGCCAGCAGCTTGGACGGGGGAAAGTGGCCCCAGCATTTT.

J is TRBJ2-7 and V is TRBV6-2 or TRBV6-3; 11 nucleotides line up with TRBD2. CDR3 length equals 14 residues. With V trimmed by 4 bases and J by 4 bases, 3 bases remained unmatched. Germline values: CDR1 MNHEY, CDR2 SVGEGT. The CDR3 DNA is TGTGCCAGCAGTTCCGGGACTAGCGGTTACGAGCAGTACTTC. It specifies CASSSGTSGYEQYF.

This chain connects TRBV2 to TRBJ2-2; tentative D call: TRBD1 (6 bases). The CDR3 runs 15 residues. V lost 6 bases to trimming and J lost 0 bases, with 11 bases between them. Germline CDR1 is SNHLY and CDR2 is FYNNEI. The CDR3 here is CASSRQDPNTGELFF. DNA for the CDR3: TGTGCCAGCAGCCGACAGGATCCGAACACCGGGGAGCTGTTTTTT.

This chain joins TRBV25-1 and TRBJ2-7; TRBD2 might be the D (7 bases). The CDR3 has 18 residues. The germline V gene encodes CDR1 MGHDK and CDR2 SYGVNS. Trimming cost V 5 bases and J 0 bases, with 23 bases left between them. As DNA, the CDR3 is TGTGCCAGCAGTCCTCCCGCGGGGGCAGGCCTATCCTCCTACGAGCAGTACTTC. Protein product: CASSPPAGAGLSSYEQYF.

The chain carries TRBV5-1 and TRBJ2-3; D is tentatively TRBD1 or TRBD2 (5 bases each). The CDR3 contains 15 residues. The germline V and J ends were trimmed by 2 bases and 3 bases, with 13 bases remaining between them. Germline V CDR1 and CDR2: SGHRS, YFSETQ. CDR3 residues: CASSFYGDLTDTQYF. The CDR3 nucleotides read TGCGCCAGCAGCTTCTATGGGGACCTAACAGATACGCAGTATTTT.

This clonotype was observed a single time. The CDR3 protein is CATSTSGRANYEQFF. For the CDR3, the DNA is TGTGCCACCAGTACTAGCGGGAGGGCCAATTATGAGCAGTTCTTC. V and J are TRBV24-1 and TRBJ2-1; 13 bases agree with TRBD2. Germline V gene lookup returns CDR1 KGHDR and CDR2 SFDVKD. CDR3 length equals 15 residues. V lost 6 bases, J lost 8 bases, and 6 bases stayed unmatched.

This chain links TRBV19 with TRBJ2-1; D remains ambiguous. V lost 6 bases and J 9 bases, leaving 15 bases between the germline ends. The CDR3 consists of 13 residues. CDR1 and CDR2 from the germline V gene are LNHDA and SQIVND (reference sequence). DNA for the CDR3: TGTGCCAGTAGGGAGACTCCAAAGGGTGAGCAGTTCTTC. Residues: CASRETPKGEQFF.

The sample holds one count of this clonotype. This chain uses TRBV28 with TRBJ2-6; D possibly corresponds to TRBD2 (6 bases). CDR1 MDHEN and CDR2 SYDVKM come from the germline V gene. This CDR3 has 17 residues. The V end lost 5 bases, the J end lost 2 bases, and 16 bases lay between the germline ends. CDR3 DNA: TGTGCCAGCAGTCCCGCCAGGTGGGGGGCTGGGGCCAACGTCCTGACTTTC. Protein product: CASSPARWGAGANVLTF.

This sequence joins TRBV4-1 and TRBJ1-3; D is uncertain. The V and J ends lost 3 bases and 0 bases respectively, with 6 bases between them. The CDR3 contains 14 residues. In germline, CDR1 is MGHRA, CDR2 YSYEKL. The CDR3 DNA reads TGCGCCAGCAGCCAGACCCACTCTGGAAACACCATATATTTT. It translates to CASSQTHSGNTIYF.

The chain joins TRBV20-1 to TRBJ2-7; the D is unclear. The CDR3 has 12 amino acids. V was shortened by 3 bases and J by 5 bases, with 11 bases between the two germline ends. Germline assignment: CDR1 DFQATT and CDR2 SNEGSKA (reference sequence). The CDR3 protein is CSASLDSHEQYF. The CDR3 coding sequence is TGCAGTGCTAGTTTGGATTCTCACGAGCAGTACTTC.

V usage is TRBV29-1 and J usage is TRBJ2-1, with D unclear. The CDR3 has 12 residues. CDR1 and CDR2 from the germline V gene are SQVTM and ANQGSEA. V lost 3 bases and J lost 4, with 7 bases in between. CDR3 sequence reads: CSVEVRYNEQFF. CDR3 in DNA: TGCAGCGTTGAGGTGAGATACAATGAGCAGTTCTTC.

J is TRBJ2-3 and V is TRBV20-1; 9 nucleotides line up with TRBD2. The V gene end was trimmed by 6 bases and the J gene end by 6 bases; junction bases not matched to a gene: 10. Germline V CDR1 and CDR2: DFQATT, SNEGSKA (reference sequence). This CDR3 region has 14 residues. CDR3 coding DNA: TGCAGTGCCGAAATAGCGGGAGCAACCGATACGCAGTATTTT. Residues: CSAEIAGATDTQYF.

This clonotype was picked up one time. The CDR3 spells CASRGLGDFMNTEAFF. The CDR3 DNA reads TGTGCCAGCAGGGGGTTGGGGGACTTCATGAACACTGAAGCTTTCTTT. The chain uses TRBV2 and TRBJ1-1; possibly TRBD1 for D (5 bases). The CDR3 is made up of 16 amino acids. Germline V lookup: CDR1 SNHLY, CDR2 FYNNEI. Trimming shortened V by 6 bases and J by 0 bases, and 17 bases separated the two germline ends. Full variable domain (outside the CDR3, taken from reference TRBV2 and TRBJ1-1): EPEVTQTPSHQVTQMGQEVILRCVPISNHLYFYWYRQILGQKVEFLVSFYNNEISEKSEIFDDQFSVERPDGSNFTLKIRSTKLEDSAMYFCASRGLGDFMNTEAFFGQGTRLTVV.

The chain employs TRBV5-1 and TRBJ2-7; 12 positions agree with TRBD2. The CDR3 is 14 residues long. V was clipped by 6 bases and J by 4 bases; unmatched bases: 5. Germline V CDR1 and CDR2: SGHRS, YFSETQ. CDR3 sequence reads: CASNTGLAGYEQYF. The CDR3 region has the DNA TGCGCCAGCAACACAGGACTAGCGGGGTACGAGCAGTACTTC.

V usage is TRBV27 and J usage is TRBJ2-3, with 8 bases that match TRBD2. Losses at the gene ends were 4 bases for V and 6 bases for J; bases not matched to a gene: 12. The CDR3 runs to 16 residues. CDR1 is MNHEY, CDR2 SMNVEV, per germline (reference sequence). DNA for the CDR3: TGTGCCAGCAGTTATGGAACGAGCGGGAGTCCCGATACGCAGTATTTT. Protein sequence: CASSYGTSGSPDTQYF.

The chain carries TRBV20-1 and TRBJ1-3; TRBD1 aligns across 11 bases. With V trimmed by 1 base and J by 0 bases, 2 bases remained unmatched. This CDR3 is 16 amino acids long. Germline CDR1 reads DFQATT; CDR2 reads SNEGSKA (reference sequence). The CDR3 coding sequence is TGCAGTGCTAGAGTAGGGACAGGGGGCTCTGGAAACACCATATATTTT. Protein sequence: CSARVGTGGSGNTIYF.

V gene TRBV12-3 or TRBV12-4 combines with J gene TRBJ1-1, with 7 bases identical to TRBD1. This CDR3 has 17 amino acids. V dropped 5 bases and J dropped 5; count of bases not matched to a gene: 17. CDR3 sequence: CASSPRQGRYARTEAFF. The DNA for the CDR3 is TGTGCCAGCAGTCCTCGACAGGGACGTTATGCACGGACTGAAGCTTTCTTT.